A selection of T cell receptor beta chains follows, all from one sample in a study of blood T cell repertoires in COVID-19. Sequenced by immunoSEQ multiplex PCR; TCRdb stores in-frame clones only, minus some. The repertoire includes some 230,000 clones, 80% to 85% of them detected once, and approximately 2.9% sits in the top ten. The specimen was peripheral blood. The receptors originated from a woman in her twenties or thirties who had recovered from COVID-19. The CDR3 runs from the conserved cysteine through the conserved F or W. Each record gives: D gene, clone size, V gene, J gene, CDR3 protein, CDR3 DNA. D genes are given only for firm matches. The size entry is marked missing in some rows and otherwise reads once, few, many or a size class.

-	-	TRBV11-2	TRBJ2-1	CASSRARDEQFF	TGTGCCAGCAGCCGAGCACGGGATGAGCAGTTCTTC
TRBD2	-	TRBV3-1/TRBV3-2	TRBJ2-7	CASSPALAGGSYEQYF	TGTGCCAGCAGCCCCGCCCTAGCGGGAGGGTCCTACGAGCAGTACTTC
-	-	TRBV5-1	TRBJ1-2	CASSSEQGLRLYGYTF	TGCGCCAGCAGCTCCGAGCAGGGGTTGAGGCTCTATGGCTACACCTTC
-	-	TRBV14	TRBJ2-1	CASSPGTGEFF	TGTGCCAGCAGCCCTGGGACGGGGGAGTTCTTC
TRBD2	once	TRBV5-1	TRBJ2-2	CASSWSGGGTGELFF	TGCGCCAGCAGCTGGAGCGGGGGTGGCACCGGGGAGCTGTTTTTT
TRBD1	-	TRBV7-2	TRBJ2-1	CASSLGLGQGYNEQFF	TGTGCCAGCAGCCTGGGTTTGGGACAGGGGTACAATGAGCAGTTCTTC
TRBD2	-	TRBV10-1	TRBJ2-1	CASSEWSGRLTSGRAIDNEQFF	TGCGCCAGCAGTGAATGGAGCGGGAGGTTAACTAGCGGGAGGGCCATAGACAATGAGCAGTTCTTC
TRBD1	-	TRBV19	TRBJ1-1	CASTLGQLNTEAFF	TGTGCCAGTACCCTGGGACAGCTGAACACTGAAGCTTTCTTT
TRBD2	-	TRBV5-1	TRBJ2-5	CASSVGLAGPSQETQYF	TGCGCCAGCAGCGTGGGACTAGCGGGGCCGTCCCAAGAGACCCAGTACTTC
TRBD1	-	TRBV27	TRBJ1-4	CASSSPRDRLFEKLFF	TGTGCCAGCAGTTCTCCCCGGGACAGATTATTTGAAAAACTGTTTTTT
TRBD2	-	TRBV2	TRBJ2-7	CASAGGYEQYF	TGTGCCAGCGCGGGAGGCTACGAGCAGTACTTC
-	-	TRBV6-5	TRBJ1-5	CASSYSGWGDDQPQHF	TGTGCCAGCAGTTACTCGGGGTGGGGGGACGATCAGCCCCAGCATTTT
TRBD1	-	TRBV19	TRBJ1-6	CASSHGDRRNSPLHF	TGTGCCAGTAGTCACGGGGACAGGAGGAATTCACCCCTCCACTTT
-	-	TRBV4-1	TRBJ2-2	CASSQLGSTAGELFF	TGCGCCAGCAGCCAATTAGGGAGTACCGCCGGGGAGCTGTTTTTT
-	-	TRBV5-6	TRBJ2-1	CASSLSGHSYNEQFF	TGTGCCAGCAGCTTATCAGGCCACTCCTACAATGAGCAGTTCTTC
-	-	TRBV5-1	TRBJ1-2	CASSLMGPGGGYTF	TGCGCCAGCAGCTTAATGGGTCCTGGAGGCGGCTACACCTTC
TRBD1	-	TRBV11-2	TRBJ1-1	CASSPGQGYTEAFF	TGTGCCAGCAGCCCGGGACAGGGGTACACTGAAGCTTTCTTT
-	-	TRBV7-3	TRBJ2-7	CASSLPLSYEQYF	TGTGCCAGCAGCTTACCCCTCTCCTACGAGCAGTACTTC
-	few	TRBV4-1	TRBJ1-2	CASSQGQAGVGYGYTF	TGCGCCAGCAGCCAAGGGCAGGCAGGGGTGGGGTATGGCTACACCTTC
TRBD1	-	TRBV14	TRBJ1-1	CASSHTSRDRASNTEAFF	TGTGCCAGCAGCCATACGTCCCGGGACAGGGCGAGTAATACTGAAGCTTTCTTT
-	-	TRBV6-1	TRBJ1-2	CASSEDPVYYGYTF	TGTGCCAGCAGTGAAGACCCAGTCTACTATGGCTACACCTTC
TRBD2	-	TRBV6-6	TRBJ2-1	CASSYLAVYNEQFF	TGTGCCAGCAGTTACCTAGCGGTTTACAATGAGCAGTTCTTC
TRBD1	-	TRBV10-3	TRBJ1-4	CAISPGGGDEKLFF	TGTGCCATCAGCCCAGGGGGCGGTGATGAAAAACTGTTTTTT
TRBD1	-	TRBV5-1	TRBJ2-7	CASSLRQGRYEQYF	TGCGCCAGCAGCTTGAGACAGGGTCGGTACGAGCAGTACTTC
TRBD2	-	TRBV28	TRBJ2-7	CASSLGTRSYEQYF	TGTGCCAGCAGTTTAGGGACTAGAAGCTACGAGCAGTACTTC
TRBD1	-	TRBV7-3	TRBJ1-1	CASSFVGQGEAFF	TGTGCCAGCAGCTTCGTTGGACAGGGAGAAGCTTTCTTT
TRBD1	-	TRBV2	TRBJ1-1	CASSEEGQGFTEAFF	TGTGCCAGCAGTGAAGAGGGACAGGGGTTCACTGAAGCTTTCTTT
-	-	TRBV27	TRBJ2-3	CASSSLRVRGYTQYF	TGTGCCAGCAGTTCCCTTCGTGTGCGCGGGTATACGCAGTATTTT
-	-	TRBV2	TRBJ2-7	CASSDGGRNEQYF	TGTGCCAGCAGTGACGGGGGGCGGAACGAGCAGTACTTC
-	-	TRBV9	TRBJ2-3	CASSVGGGEALLDTQYF	TGTGCCAGCAGCGTAGGAGGGGGAGAAGCGTTATTAGATACGCAGTATTTT
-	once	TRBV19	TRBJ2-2	CASMWALTGELFF	TGTGCCAGTATGTGGGCCTTAACCGGGGAGCTGTTTTTT
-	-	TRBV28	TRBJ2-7	CASSRFYEQYF	TGTGCCAGCAGCCGTTTCTACGAGCAGTACTTC
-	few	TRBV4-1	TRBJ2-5	CASSQDMRGQETQYF	TGCGCCAGCAGCCAAGATATGCGGGGTCAAGAGACCCAGTACTTC
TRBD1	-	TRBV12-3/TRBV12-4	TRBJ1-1	CASRKGQGPEAFF	TGTGCCAGCAGGAAAGGACAGGGGCCCGAAGCTTTCTTT
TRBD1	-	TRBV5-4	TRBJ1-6	CASSLTGDGSPLHF	TGTGCCAGCAGCTTGACAGGGGATGGTTCACCCCTCCACTTT
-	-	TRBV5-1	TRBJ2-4	CASSFGGDHIQYF	TGCGCCAGCAGCTTCGGAGGGGACCACATTCAGTACTTC
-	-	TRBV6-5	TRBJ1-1	CASRQGRLNTEAFF	TGTGCCAGCCGACAAGGGAGGTTGAACACTGAAGCTTTCTTT
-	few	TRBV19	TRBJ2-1	CASCPRDEQFF	TGTGCCAGTTGCCCCAGGGATGAGCAGTTCTTC
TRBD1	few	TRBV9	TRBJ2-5	CASSPRRGQQETQYF	TGTGCCAGCAGCCCCCGAAGGGGGCAGCAAGAGACCCAGTACTTC
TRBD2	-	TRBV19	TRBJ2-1	CASSMGTSEYNEQFF	TGTGCCAGTAGTATGGGGACTAGCGAATACAATGAGCAGTTCTTC
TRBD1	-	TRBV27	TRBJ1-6	CASSRDRGGRLHF	TGTGCCAGCAGCCGAGACAGGGGAGGACGTCTCCACTTT
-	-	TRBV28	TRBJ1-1	CASNAGLEAFF	TGTGCCAGCAATGCTGGGCTTGAAGCTTTCTTT
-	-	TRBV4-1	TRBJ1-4	CASSLTAGEHEKLFF	TGCGCCAGCAGCCTGACAGCAGGGGAACATGAAAAACTGTTTTTT
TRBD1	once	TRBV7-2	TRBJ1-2	CASSFSGTGVTYTF	TGTGCCAGCAGCTTCTCCGGGACAGGGGTGACCTACACCTTC
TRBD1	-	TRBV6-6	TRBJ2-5	CASSPRGQGGQETQYF	TGTGCCAGCAGTCCTAGGGGACAGGGGGGACAAGAGACCCAGTACTTC
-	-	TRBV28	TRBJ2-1	CASHEGWNEQFF	TGTGCCAGCCACGAGGGTTGGAATGAGCAGTTCTTC